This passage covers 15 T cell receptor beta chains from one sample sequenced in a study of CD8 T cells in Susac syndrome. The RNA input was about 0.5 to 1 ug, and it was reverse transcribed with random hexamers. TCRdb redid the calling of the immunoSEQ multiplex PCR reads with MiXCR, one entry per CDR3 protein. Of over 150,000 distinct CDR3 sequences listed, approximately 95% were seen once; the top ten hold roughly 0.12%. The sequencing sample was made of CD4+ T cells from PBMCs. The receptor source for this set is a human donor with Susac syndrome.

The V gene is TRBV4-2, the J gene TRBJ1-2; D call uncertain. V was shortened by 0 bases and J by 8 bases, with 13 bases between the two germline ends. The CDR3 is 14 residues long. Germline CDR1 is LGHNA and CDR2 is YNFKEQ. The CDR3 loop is CASSQDSPVGGYTF. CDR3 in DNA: TGTGCCAGCAGCCAAGATTCCCCTGTCGGAGGCTACACCTTC.

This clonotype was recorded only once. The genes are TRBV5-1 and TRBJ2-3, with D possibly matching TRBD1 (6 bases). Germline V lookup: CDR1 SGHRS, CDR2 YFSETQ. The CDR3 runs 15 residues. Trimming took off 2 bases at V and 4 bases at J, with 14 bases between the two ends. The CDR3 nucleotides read TGCGCCAGCAGCTTTTCCGCAGGGGAGCCAGATACGCAGTATTTT. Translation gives CASSFSAGEPDTQYF. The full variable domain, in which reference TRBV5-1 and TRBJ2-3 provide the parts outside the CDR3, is KAGVTQTPRYLIKTRGQQVTLSCSPISGHRSVSWYQQTPGQGLQFLFEYFSETQRNKGNFPGRFSGRQFSNSRSEMNVSTLELGDSALYLCASSFSAGEPDTQYFGPGTRLTVL.

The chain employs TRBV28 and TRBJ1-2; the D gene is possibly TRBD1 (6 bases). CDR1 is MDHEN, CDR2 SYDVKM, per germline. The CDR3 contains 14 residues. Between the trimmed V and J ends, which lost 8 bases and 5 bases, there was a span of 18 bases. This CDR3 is CASLLGGAPYGYTF. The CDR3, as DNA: TGTGCCAGCCTCCTAGGGGGGGCGCCTTATGGCTACACCTTC.

CDR3 sequence: CASRTGQGSTEAFF. The DNA of the CDR3 is TGTGCCAGCAGGACAGGACAGGGATCCACTGAAGCTTTCTTT. The chain joins TRBV6-2 or TRBV6-3 to TRBJ1-1; 8 bases agree with TRBD1. The CDR3 length is 14 residues. V shed 6 bases, J shed 4 bases, and the junction held 7 bases outside the gene matches. Germline values: CDR1 MNHEY, CDR2 SVGEGT.

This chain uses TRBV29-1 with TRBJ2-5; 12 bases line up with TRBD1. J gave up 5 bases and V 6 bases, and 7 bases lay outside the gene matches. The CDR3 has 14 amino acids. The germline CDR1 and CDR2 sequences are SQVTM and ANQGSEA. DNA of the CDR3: TGCAGCGTAGCCGGGACAGGGGGCGCGGAGACCCAGTACTTC. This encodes CSVAGTGGAETQYF.

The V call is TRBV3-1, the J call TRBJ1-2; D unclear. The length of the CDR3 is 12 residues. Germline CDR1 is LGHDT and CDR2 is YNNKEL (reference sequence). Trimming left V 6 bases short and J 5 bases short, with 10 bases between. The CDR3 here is CASSRTSYGYTF. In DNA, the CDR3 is TGTGCCAGCAGTCGGACCAGTTATGGCTACACCTTC.

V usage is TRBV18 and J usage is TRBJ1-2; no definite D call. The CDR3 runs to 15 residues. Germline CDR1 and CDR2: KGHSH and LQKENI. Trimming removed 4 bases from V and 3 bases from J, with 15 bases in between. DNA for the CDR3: TGTGCCAGCTCACTATCCTCGCCGGACTACTATGGCTACACCTTC. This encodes CASSLSSPDYYGYTF. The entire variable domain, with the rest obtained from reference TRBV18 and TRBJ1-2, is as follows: NAGVMQNPRHLVRRRGQEARLRCSPMKGHSHVYWYRQLPEEGLKFMVYLQKENIIDESGMPKERFSAEFPKEGPSILRIQQVVRGDSAAYFCASSLSSPDYYGYTFGSGTRLTVV.

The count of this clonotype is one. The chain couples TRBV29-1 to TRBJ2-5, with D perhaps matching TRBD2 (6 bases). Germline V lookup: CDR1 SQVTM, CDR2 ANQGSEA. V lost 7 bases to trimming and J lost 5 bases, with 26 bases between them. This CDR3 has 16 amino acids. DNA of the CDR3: TGCAGCGCCGCGCTGGGGGGTTTTATATCGGGGGAGACCCAGTACTTC. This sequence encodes CSAALGGFISGETQYF.

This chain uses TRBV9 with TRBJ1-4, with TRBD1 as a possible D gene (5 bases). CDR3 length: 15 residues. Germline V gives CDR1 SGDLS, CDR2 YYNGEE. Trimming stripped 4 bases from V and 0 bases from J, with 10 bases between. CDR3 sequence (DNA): TGTGCCAGCAGCAGCCGGGGGGCAACTAATGAAAAACTGTTTTTT. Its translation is CASSSRGATNEKLFF.

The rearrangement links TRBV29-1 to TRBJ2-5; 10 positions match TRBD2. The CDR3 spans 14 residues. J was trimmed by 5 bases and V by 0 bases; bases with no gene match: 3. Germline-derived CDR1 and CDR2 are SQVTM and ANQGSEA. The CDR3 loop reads CSVEDKREGETQYF. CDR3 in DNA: TGCAGCGTTGAAGACAAGCGGGAGGGTGAGACCCAGTACTTC. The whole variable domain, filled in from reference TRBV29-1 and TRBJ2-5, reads SAVISQKPSRDICQRGTSLTIQCQVDSQVTMMFWYRQQPGQSLTLIATANQGSEATYESGFVIDKFPISRPNLTFSTLTVSNMSPEDSSIYLCSVEDKREGETQYFGPGTRLLVL.

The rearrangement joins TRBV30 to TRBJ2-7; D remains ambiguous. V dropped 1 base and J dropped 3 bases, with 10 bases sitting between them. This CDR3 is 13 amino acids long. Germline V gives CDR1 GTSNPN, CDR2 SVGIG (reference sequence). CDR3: CAWSADPLYEQYF. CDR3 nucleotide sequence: TGTGCCTGGAGTGCCGACCCGCTCTACGAGCAGTACTTC.

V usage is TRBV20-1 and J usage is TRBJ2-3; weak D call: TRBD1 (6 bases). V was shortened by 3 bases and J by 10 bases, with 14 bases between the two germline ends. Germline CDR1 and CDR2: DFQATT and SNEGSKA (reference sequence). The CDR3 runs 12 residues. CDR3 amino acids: CSARRGDNPQYF. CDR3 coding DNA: TGCAGTGCTAGGCGAGGGGACAACCCGCAGTATTTT.

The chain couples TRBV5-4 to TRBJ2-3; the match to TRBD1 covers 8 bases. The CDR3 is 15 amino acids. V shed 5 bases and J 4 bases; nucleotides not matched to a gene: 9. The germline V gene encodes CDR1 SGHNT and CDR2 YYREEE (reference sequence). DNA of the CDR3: TGTGCCAGCAGAAGGGGACAGGAGTCCCCAGATACGCAGTATTTT. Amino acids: CASRRGQESPDTQYF.

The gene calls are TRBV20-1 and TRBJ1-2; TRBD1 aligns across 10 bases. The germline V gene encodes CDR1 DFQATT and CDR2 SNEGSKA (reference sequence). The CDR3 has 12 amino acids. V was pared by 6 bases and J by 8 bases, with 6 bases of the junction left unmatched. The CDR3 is CSALTGGVGYTF. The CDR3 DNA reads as TGCAGTGCCCTGACAGGGGGCGTCGGCTACACCTTC.

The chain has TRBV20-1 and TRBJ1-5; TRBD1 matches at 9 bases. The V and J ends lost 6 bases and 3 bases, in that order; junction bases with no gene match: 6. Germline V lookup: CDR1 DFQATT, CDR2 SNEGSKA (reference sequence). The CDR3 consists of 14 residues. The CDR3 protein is CSASGTGPNQPQHF. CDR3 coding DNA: TGCAGTGCCTCCGGGACAGGGCCCAATCAGCCCCAGCATTTT.